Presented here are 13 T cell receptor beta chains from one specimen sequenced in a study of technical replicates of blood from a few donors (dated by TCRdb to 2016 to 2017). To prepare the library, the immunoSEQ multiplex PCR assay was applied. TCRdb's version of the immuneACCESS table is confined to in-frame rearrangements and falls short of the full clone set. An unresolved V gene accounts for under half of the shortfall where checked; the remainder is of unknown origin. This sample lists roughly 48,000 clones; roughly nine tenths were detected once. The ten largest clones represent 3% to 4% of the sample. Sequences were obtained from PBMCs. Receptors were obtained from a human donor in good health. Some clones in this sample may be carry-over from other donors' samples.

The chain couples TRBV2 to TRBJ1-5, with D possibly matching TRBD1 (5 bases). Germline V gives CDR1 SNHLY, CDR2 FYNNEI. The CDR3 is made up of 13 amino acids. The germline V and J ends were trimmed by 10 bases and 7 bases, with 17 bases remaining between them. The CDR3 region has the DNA TGTGCCACCGGGGAGGGGTTAGAACAGCCCCAGCATTTT. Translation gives CATGEGLEQPQHF.

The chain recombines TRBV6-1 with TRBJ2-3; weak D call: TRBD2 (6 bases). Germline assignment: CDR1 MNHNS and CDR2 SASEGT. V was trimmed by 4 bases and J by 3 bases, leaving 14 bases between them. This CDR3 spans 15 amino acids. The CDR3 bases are TGTGCCAGCAGTGCGGACGGGGGTGGTACAGATACGCAGTATTTT. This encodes CASSADGGGTDTQYF.

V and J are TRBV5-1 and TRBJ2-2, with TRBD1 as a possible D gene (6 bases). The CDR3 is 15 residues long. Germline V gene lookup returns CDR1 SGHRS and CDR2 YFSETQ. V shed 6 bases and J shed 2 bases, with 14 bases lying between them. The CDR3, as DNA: TGCGCCAGCAACCCAGGGGCCCAAAACACCGGGGAGCTGTTTTTT. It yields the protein CASNPGAQNTGELFF.

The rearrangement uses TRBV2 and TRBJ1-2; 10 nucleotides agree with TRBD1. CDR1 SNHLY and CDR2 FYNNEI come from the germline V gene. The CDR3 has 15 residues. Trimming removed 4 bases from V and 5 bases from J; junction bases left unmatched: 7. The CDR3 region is CASSGGTGATYGYTF. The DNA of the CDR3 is TGTGCCAGCAGTGGCGGGACAGGGGCAACATATGGCTACACCTTC.

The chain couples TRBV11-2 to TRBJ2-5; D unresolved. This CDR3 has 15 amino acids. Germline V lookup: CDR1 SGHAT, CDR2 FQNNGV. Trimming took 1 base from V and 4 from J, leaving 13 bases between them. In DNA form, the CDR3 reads TGTGCCAGCAGCTTAGGATCCTGGGCTGCAGAGACCCAGTACTTC. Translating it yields CASSLGSWAAETQYF.

CDR3 loop: CASSFNRDDGYTF. The CDR3 DNA follows: TGTGCCAGCAGCTTCAACAGGGATGATGGCTACACCTTC. J is TRBJ1-2 and V is TRBV5-4; D might be TRBD1 (6 bases). The CDR3 is 13 residues long. CDR1 is SGHNT and CDR2 is YYREEE in the germline V gene (reference sequence). Between the trimmed V and J ends, which lost 2 bases and 6 bases, there was a span of 11 bases.

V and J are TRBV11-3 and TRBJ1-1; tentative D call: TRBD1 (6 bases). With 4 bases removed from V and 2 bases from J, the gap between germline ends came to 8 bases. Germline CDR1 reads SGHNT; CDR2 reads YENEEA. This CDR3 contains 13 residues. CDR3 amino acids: CASSSGVNTEAFF. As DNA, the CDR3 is TGTGCCAGCAGCTCAGGGGTAAACACTGAAGCTTTCTTT.

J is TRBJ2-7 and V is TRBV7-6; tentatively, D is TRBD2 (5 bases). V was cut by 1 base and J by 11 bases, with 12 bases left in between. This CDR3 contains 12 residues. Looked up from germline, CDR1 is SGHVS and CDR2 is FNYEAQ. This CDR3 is CASSLVGSGKYF. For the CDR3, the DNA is TGTGCCAGCAGCTTAGTAGGGTCGGGGAAGTACTTC.

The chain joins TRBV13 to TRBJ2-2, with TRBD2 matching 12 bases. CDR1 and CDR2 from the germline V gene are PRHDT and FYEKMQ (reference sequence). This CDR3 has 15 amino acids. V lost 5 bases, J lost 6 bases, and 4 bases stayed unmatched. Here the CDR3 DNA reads TGTGCCAGCAGCGACGGGACTAGCGGGCCCGGGGAGCTGTTTTTT. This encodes CASSDGTSGPGELFF.

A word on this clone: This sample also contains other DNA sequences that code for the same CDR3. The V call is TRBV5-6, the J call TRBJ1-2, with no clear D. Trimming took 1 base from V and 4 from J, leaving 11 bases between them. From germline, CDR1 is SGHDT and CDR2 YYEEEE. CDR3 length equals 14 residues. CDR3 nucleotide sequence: TGTGCCAGCAGCTTGAGAGGTCTGAGCTATGGCTACACCTTC. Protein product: CASSLRGLSYGYTF. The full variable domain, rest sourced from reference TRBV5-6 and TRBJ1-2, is DAGVTQSPTHLIKTRGQQVTLRCSPKSGHDTVSWYQQALGQGPQFIFQYYEEEERQRGNFPDRFSGHQFPNYSSELNVNALLLGDSALYLCASSLRGLSYGYTFGSGTRLTVV.

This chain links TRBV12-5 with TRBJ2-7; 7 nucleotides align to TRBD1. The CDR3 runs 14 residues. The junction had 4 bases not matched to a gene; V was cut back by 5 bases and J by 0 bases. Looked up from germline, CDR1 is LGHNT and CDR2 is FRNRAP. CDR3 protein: CASGLWDSSYEQYF. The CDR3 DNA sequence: TGTGCTAGTGGTCTCTGGGACAGCTCCTACGAGCAGTACTTC.

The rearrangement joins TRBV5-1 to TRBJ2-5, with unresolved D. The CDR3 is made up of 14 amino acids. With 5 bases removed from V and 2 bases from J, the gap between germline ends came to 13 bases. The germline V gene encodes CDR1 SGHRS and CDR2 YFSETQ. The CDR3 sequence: CASRTSSTQETQYF. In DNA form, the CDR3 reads TGCGCCAGCAGGACGTCCTCGACACAAGAGACCCAGTACTTC.

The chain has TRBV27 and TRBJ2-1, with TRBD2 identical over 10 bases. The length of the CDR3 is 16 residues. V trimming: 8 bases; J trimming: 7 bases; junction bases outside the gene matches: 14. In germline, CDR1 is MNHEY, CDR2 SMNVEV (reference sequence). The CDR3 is CASSRGASGSRNEQFF. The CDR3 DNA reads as TGTGCCAGCTCTCGCGGGGCTAGCGGGAGTCGGAATGAGCAGTTCTTC.